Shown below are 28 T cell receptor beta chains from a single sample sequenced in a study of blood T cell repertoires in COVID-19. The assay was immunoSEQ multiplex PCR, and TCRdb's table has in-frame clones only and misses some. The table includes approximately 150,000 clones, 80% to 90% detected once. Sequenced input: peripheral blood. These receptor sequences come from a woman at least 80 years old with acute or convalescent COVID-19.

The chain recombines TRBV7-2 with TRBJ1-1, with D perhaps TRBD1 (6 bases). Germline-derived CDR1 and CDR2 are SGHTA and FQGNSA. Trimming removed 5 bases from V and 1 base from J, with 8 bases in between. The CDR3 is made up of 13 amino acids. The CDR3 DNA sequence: TGTGCCAGCAGCAAACAGGGGAACACTGAAGCTTTCTTT. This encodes CASSKQGNTEAFF.

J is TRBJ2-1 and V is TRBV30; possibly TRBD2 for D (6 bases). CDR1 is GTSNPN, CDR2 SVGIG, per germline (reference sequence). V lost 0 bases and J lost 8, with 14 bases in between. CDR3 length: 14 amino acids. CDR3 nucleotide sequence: TGTGCCTGGAGTGTGGGACTGATGAGGGATGAGCAGTTCTTC. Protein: CAWSVGLMRDEQFF.

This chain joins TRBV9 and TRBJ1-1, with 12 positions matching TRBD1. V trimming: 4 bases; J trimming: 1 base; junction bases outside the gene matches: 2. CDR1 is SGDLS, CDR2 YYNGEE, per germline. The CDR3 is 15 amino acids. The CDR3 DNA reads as TGTGCCAGCAGCCCGGGACAGGGGGCGAACACTGAAGCTTTCTTT. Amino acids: CASSPGQGANTEAFF.

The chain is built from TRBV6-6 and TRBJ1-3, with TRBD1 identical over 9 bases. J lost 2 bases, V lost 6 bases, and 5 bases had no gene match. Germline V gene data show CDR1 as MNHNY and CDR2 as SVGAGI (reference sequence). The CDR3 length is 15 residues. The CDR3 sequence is CASSVGTGTGNTIYF. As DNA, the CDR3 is TGTGCCAGCAGCGTCGGGACAGGGACTGGAAACACCATATATTTT.

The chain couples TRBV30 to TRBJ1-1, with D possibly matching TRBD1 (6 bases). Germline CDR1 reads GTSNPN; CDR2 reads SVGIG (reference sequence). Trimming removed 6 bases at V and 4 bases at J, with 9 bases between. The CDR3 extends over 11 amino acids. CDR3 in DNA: TGTGCCTGTACAGGGTTCACTGAAGCTTTCTTT. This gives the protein CACTGFTEAFF.

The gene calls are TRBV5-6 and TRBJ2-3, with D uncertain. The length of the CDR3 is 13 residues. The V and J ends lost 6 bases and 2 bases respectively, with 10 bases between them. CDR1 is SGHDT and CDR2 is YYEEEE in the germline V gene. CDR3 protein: CASTAKHTDTQYF. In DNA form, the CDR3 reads TGTGCCAGCACCGCCAAGCACACAGATACGCAGTATTTT.

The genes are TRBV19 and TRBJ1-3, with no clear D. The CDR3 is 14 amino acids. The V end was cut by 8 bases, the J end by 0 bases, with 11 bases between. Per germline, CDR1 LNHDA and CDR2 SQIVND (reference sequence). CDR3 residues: CASGFLNSGNTIYF. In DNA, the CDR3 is TGTGCCAGTGGCTTTTTGAACTCTGGAAACACCATATATTTT.

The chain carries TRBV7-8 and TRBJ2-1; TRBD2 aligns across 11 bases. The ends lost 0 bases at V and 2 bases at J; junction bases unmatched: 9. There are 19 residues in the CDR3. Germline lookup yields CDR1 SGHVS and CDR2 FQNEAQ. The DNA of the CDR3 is TGTGCCAGCAGCTTAGCGAACCTGGGACTAGCGGTAACCTACAATGAGCAGTTCTTC. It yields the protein CASSLANLGLAVTYNEQFF.

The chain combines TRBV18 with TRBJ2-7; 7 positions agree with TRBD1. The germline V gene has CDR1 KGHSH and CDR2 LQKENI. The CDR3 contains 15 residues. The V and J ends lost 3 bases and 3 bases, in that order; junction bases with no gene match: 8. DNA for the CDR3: TGTGCCAGCTCACCGACAGGGTCGACGAACTACGAGCAGTACTTC. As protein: CASSPTGSTNYEQYF.

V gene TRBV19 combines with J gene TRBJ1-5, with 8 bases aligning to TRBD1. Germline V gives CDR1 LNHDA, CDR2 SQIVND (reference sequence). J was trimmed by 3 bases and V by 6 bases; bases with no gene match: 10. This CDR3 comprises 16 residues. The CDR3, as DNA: TGTGCCAGTAGGACGACAGGGGCGGCTAACAATCAGCCCCAGCATTTT. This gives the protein CASRTTGAANNQPQHF.

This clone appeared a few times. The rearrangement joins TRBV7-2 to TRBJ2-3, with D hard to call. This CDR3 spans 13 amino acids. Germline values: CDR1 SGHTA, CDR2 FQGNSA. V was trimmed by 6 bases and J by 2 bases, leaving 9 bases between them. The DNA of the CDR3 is TGTGCCAGCAGTTTCACAAACACAGATACGCAGTATTTT. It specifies CASSFTNTDTQYF.

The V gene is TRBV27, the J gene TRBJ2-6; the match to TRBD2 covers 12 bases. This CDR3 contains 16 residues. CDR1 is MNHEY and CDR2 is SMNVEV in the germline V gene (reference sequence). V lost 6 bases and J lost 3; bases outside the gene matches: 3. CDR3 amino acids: CASRTSGGGGANVLTF. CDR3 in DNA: TGTGCCAGCAGGACTAGCGGGGGAGGTGGGGCCAACGTCCTGACTTTC.

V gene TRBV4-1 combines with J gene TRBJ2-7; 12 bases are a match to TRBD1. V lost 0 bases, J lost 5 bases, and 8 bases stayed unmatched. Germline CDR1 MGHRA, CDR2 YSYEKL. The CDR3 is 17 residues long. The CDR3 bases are TGCGCCAGCAGCCAAGATCACGGGACAGGGGGCGTAAACGAGCAGTACTTC. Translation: CASSQDHGTGGVNEQYF.

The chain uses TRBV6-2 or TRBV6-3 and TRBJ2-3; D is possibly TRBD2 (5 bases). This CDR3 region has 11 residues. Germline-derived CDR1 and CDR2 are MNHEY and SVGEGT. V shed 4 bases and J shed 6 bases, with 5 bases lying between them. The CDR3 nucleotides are TGTGCCAGCAGTTTAGCGGATACGCAGTATTTT. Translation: CASSLADTQYF.

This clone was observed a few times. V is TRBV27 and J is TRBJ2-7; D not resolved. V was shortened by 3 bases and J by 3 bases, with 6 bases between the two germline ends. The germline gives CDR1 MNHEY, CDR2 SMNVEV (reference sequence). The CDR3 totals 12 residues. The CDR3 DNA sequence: TGTGCCAGCAGTTTTCTCGGCTACGAGCAGTACTTC. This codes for CASSFLGYEQYF.

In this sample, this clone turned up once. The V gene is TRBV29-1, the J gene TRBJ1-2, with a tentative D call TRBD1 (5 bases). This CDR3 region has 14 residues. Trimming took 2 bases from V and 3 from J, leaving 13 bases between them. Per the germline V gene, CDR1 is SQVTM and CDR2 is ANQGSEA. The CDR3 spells CSVETGGEHYGYTF. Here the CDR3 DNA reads TGCAGCGTTGAAACGGGAGGGGAGCACTATGGCTACACCTTC.

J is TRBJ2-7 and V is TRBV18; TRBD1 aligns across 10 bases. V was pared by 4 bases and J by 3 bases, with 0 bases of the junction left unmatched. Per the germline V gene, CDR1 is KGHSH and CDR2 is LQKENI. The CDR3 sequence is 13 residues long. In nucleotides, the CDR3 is TGTGCCAGCTCACGGGACAGGGGCTACGAGCAGTACTTC. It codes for CASSRDRGYEQYF.

The CDR3 coding sequence is TGTGCCAGTAGTATTCAGGGACTAGCCGCCAATGAGCAGTTCTTC. Its translation: CASSIQGLAANEQFF. The chain combines TRBV19 with TRBJ2-1; 9 bases match TRBD2. Germline loops: CDR1 LNHDA, CDR2 SQIVND (reference sequence). The CDR3 spans 15 residues. The V and J ends lost 3 bases and 6 bases, in that order; junction bases with no gene match: 6.

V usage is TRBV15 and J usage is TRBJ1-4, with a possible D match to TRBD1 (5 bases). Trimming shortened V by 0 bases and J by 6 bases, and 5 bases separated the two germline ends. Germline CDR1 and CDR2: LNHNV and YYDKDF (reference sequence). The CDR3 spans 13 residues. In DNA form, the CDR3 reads TGTGCCACCAGCAGAGACAGGGATGAAAAACTGTTTTTT. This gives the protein CATSRDRDEKLFF.

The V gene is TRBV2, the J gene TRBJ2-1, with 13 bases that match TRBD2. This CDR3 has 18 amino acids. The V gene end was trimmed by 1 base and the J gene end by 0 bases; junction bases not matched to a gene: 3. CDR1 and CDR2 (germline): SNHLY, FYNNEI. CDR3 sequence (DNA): TGTGCCAGCAGTGAAGGGACTAGCGGGGGTATCTCCTACAATGAGCAGTTCTTC. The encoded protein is CASSEGTSGGISYNEQFF.

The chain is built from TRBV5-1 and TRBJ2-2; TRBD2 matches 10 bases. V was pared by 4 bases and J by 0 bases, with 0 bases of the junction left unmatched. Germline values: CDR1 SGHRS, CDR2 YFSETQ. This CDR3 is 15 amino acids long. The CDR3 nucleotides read TGCGCCAGCAGCAGCGGGGGGGCGAACACCGGGGAGCTGTTTTTT. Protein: CASSSGGANTGELFF.

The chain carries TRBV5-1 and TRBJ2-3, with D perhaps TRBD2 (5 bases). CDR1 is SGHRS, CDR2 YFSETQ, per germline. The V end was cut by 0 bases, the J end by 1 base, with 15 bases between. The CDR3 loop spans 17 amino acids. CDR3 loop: CASSLGGEADGTDTQYF. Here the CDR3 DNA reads TGCGCCAGCAGCTTGGGTGGGGAAGCGGACGGCACAGATACGCAGTATTTT.

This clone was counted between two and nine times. This CDR3 reads CASSAPRTGGSDTQYF. CDR3 sequence (DNA): TGTGCCAGTAGTGCCCCACGGACAGGGGGGTCAGATACGCAGTATTTT. This rearrangement joins TRBV19 to TRBJ2-3; 10 bases match TRBD1. V dropped 5 bases and J dropped 4; count of bases not matched to a gene: 9. CDR1 is LNHDA, CDR2 SQIVND, per germline (reference sequence). There are 16 residues in the CDR3. The full variable domain, in which reference TRBV19 and TRBJ2-3 provide the parts outside the CDR3, is DGGITQSPKYLFRKEGQNVTLSCEQNLNHDAMYWYRQDPGQGLRLIYYSQIVNDFQKGDIAEGYSVSREKKESFPLTVTSAQKNPTAFYLCASSAPRTGGSDTQYFGPGTRLTVL.

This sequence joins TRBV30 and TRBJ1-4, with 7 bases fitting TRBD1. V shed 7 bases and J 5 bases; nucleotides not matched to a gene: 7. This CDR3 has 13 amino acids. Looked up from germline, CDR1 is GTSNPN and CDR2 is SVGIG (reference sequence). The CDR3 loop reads CASSGTDNEKLFF. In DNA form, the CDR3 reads TGTGCCTCATCCGGGACAGACAATGAAAAACTGTTTTTT.

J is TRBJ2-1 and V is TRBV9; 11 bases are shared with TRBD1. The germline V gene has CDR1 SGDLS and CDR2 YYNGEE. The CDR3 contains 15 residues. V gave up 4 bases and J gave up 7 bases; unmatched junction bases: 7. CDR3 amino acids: CASSTPGTGGNEQFF. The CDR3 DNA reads TGTGCCAGCAGCACCCCTGGGACAGGGGGAAATGAGCAGTTCTTC.

CDR3 protein: CASSPGTGYTEAFF. CDR3 coding DNA: TGCGCCAGCAGCCCGGGGACAGGTTACACTGAAGCTTTCTTT. The chain is built from TRBV5-1 and TRBJ1-1; 8 nucleotides match TRBD1. After removal of 4 bases from V and 3 bases from J, the junction contained 5 bases not matched to a gene. The germline V gene encodes CDR1 SGHRS and CDR2 YFSETQ. This CDR3 contains 14 residues.

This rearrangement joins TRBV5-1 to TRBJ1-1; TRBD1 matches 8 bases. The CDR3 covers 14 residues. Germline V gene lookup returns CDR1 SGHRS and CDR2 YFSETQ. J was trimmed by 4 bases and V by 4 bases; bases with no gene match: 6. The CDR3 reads CASSKTGVVTEAFF. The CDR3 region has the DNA TGCGCCAGCAGCAAGACAGGGGTAGTCACTGAAGCTTTCTTT.

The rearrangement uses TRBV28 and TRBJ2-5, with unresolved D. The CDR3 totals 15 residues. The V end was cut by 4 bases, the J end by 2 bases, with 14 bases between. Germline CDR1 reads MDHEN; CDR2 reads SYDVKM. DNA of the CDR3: TGTGCCAGCAGTTCCCCAGGTGGGCTACAAGAGACCCAGTACTTC. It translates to CASSSPGGLQETQYF. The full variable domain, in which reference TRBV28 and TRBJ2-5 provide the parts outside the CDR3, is DVKVTQSSRYLVKRTGEKVFLECVQDMDHENMFWYRQDPGLGLRLIYFSYDVKMKEKGDIPEGYSVSREKKERFSLILESASTNQTSMYLCASSSPGGLQETQYFGPGTRLLVL.